Listed below are T cell receptor beta chains from one sample, sequenced in a study of cytomegalovirus exposure and HLA in healthy donors. Method: immunoSEQ multiplex PCR; TCRdb's copy keeps in-frame clones and lacks some. Among around 160,000 clones listed, around 84% were seen once. Sequenced input: PBMCs. These receptors originate from a male donor in good health and CMV-seropositive. CDR3s leave out the opening cysteine and the closing phenylalanine or tryptophan. The D gene is left open where the match is weak.

CDR3: ASSFWGRGGRFGLYEQY
J: TRBJ2-7
V: TRBV27
D: TRBD1

CDR3: ASSVGRGLGEKLF
J: TRBJ1-4
V: TRBV9
D: TRBD1

CDR3: ASNPGGPVYEQY
J: TRBJ2-7
V: TRBV27
D: TRBD2

CDR3: ASKVLAGGDNEQF
J: TRBJ2-1
V: TRBV27
D: TRBD2

CDR3: ASSPRADYEQY
J: TRBJ2-7
V: TRBV18
D: .

CDR3: ASSPGRGNQPQH
J: TRBJ1-5
V: TRBV27
D: .

CDR3: ASSQDRSNEQF
J: TRBJ2-1
V: TRBV4-3
D: .

CDR3: ASSLVSGGPIEQY
J: TRBJ2-7
V: TRBV7-8
D: TRBD2

CDR3: ASSRQGQGRSEAF
J: TRBJ1-1
V: TRBV27
D: TRBD1

CDR3: ASSVGGRASGANVLT
J: TRBJ2-6
V: TRBV2
D: TRBD2

CDR3: SAVREGGYT
J: TRBJ1-2
V: TRBV20-1
D: .

CDR3: ASTPGGNEKLF
J: TRBJ1-4
V: TRBV28
D: .

CDR3: ASSLSDRLYNSPLH
J: TRBJ1-6
V: TRBV27
D: .

CDR3: ASSQDRWAWTQY
J: TRBJ2-3
V: TRBV4-3
D: .

CDR3: ASRNGQGVGGYT
J: TRBJ1-2
V: TRBV28
D: TRBD1

CDR3: ASSGKDRFSTDTQY
J: TRBJ2-3
V: TRBV7-9
D: .

CDR3: ASSYSRQVPLYGYT
J: TRBJ1-2
V: TRBV6-5
D: .

CDR3: ASSQHTGGPSPLH
J: TRBJ1-6
V: TRBV5-4
D: .

CDR3: SASQETQY
J: TRBJ2-5
V: TRBV20-1
D: .

CDR3: ASSSSGRGNEQF
J: TRBJ2-1
V: TRBV7-6
D: TRBD2

CDR3: ASSQDAGLRTDTQY
J: TRBJ2-3
V: TRBV4-3
D: .

CDR3: ASKLQGGSENEQF
J: TRBJ2-1
V: TRBV6-5
D: .

CDR3: ASSLGPGFSYEQY
J: .
V: TRBV5-1
D: .

CDR3: ASSLRGANTGELF
J: TRBJ2-2
V: TRBV5-1
D: TRBD2

CDR3: ASSLEGRGTDTQY
J: TRBJ2-3
V: TRBV5-8
D: .

CDR3: ASSFQEGLYEQY
J: TRBJ2-7
V: TRBV19
D: .

CDR3: ASSGGQGAGISYYGYT
J: TRBJ1-2
V: TRBV9
D: TRBD1

CDR3: AWTHWTGVGTEAF
J: TRBJ1-1
V: TRBV30
D: TRBD1

CDR3: ASSDRDRGREQY
J: TRBJ2-7
V: TRBV9
D: TRBD1

CDR3: ASSAGQGAPGTEAF
J: TRBJ1-1
V: TRBV9
D: TRBD1

CDR3: SVGQSNTEAF
J: TRBJ1-1
V: TRBV29-1
D: .

CDR3: ASRVGTGRLDTQY
J: TRBJ2-3
V: TRBV5-6
D: TRBD1

CDR3: ASSPSGQGAYEQY
J: TRBJ2-7
V: TRBV5-4
D: TRBD1

CDR3: ASSEGTSGGYEQY
J: TRBJ2-7
V: TRBV28
D: TRBD2

CDR3: ASSRTSGSTYEQY
J: TRBJ2-7
V: TRBV7-9
D: TRBD2

CDR3: ASSFPDRQGEF
J: TRBJ2-1
V: TRBV5-8
D: TRBD1

CDR3: ASSPAGYNEQF
J: TRBJ2-1
V: TRBV10-1
D: .

CDR3: ASSFGQGGYGYT
J: TRBJ1-2
V: TRBV28
D: TRBD1

CDR3: ASSAGTGEGSNQPQH
J: TRBJ1-5
V: TRBV13
D: TRBD1

CDR3: ASSTYRGRGANVLT
J: TRBJ2-6
V: TRBV7-9
D: TRBD1

CDR3: ASSSQPGQGNTEAF
J: TRBJ1-1
V: TRBV7-2
D: TRBD1

CDR3: ASSDTTGGTYEQY
J: TRBJ2-7
V: TRBV10-2
D: TRBD1